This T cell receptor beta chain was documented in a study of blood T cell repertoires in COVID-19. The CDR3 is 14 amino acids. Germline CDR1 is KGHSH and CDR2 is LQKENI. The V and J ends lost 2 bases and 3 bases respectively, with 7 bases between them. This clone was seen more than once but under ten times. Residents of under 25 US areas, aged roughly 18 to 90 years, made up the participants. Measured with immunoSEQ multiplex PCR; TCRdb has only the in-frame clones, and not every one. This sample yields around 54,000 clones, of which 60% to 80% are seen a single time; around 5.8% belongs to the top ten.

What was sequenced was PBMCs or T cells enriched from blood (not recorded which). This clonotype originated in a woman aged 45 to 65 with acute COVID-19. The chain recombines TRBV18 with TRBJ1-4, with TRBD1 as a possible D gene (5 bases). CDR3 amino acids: CASSPGASNEKLFF. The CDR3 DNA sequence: TGTGCCAGCTCACCAGGGGCCTCTAATGAAAAACTGTTTTTT.